Presented here are 15 T cell receptor beta chains from one specimen sequenced in a study of T-cell memory formation after mild COVID-19. TCRdb processed the 5' RACE reads anew with MiXCR; each CDR3 protein has one entry. Here the sample spans around 150,000 distinct CDR3 sequences, about 14% being singletons. Specimen: PBMCs or a T cell subset sorted from them (not recorded which). These receptors were obtained from an adult woman who had mild COVID-19 (a few samples of this study predate the infection). Cell type and time point are not known.

J is TRBJ2-7 and V is TRBV29-1, with 7 nucleotides matching TRBD2. CDR1 is SQVTM, CDR2 ANQGSEA, per germline. The CDR3 is 14 amino acids. Trimming at V came to 2 bases and at J to 1 base, leaving 5 bases not matched to a gene. Written as DNA, the CDR3 is TGCAGCGTTGAATTCGGTAGCGGGTCCTACGAGCAGTACTTC. Protein product: CSVEFGSGSYEQYF.

This clonotype has more than one count but fewer than ten. The chain recombines TRBV5-4 with TRBJ1-1; 10 positions agree with TRBD1. From germline, CDR1 is SGHNT and CDR2 YYREEE (reference sequence). After removal of 4 bases from V and 4 bases from J, the junction contained 10 bases not matched to a gene. The CDR3 consists of 16 residues. The CDR3 here is CASSVDRGRSGTEAFF. The CDR3 DNA is TGTGCCAGCAGCGTTGACAGGGGGCGGTCGGGCACTGAAGCTTTCTTT. Combining the CDR3 with reference TRBV5-4 and TRBJ1-1 gives the whole variable domain ETGVTQSPTHLIKTRGQQVTLRCSSQSGHNTVSWYQQALGQGPQFIFQYYREEENGRGNFPPRFSGLQFPNYSSELNVNALELDDSALYLCASSVDRGRSGTEAFFGQGTRLTVV.

At least ten counts were recorded for this clonotype. The chain recombines TRBV7-2 with TRBJ2-3, with 14 bases matching TRBD2. The CDR3 is 19 amino acids. Germline assignment: CDR1 SGHTA and CDR2 FQGNSA. V was pared by 5 bases and J by 6 bases, with 16 bases of the junction left unmatched. CDR3 region: CASSRRGLAGAQPQDTQYF. The DNA for the CDR3 is TGTGCCAGCAGCCGTCGGGGACTAGCGGGGGCCCAACCGCAGGATACGCAGTATTTT.

The rearrangement joins TRBV7-3 to TRBJ2-7, with D tentatively TRBD2 (6 bases). Trimming shortened V by 2 bases and J by 6 bases, and 17 bases separated the two germline ends. Germline loops: CDR1 SGHTA, CDR2 FQGTGA. The CDR3 extends over 15 amino acids. The CDR3: CASSLDSGAAGEQYF. CDR3 nucleotides: TGTGCCAGCAGCTTAGATTCGGGAGCTGCTGGCGAGCAGTACTTC.

The chain employs TRBV30 and TRBJ2-2; D is uncertain. The germline gives CDR1 GTSNPN, CDR2 SVGIG (reference sequence). The CDR3 is 15 amino acids. Trimming removed 0 bases from V and 5 bases from J, with 13 bases in between. CDR3 coding DNA: TGTGCCTGGAGTGTACGACGGGTCTTTACCGGGGAGCTGTTTTTT. Protein: CAWSVRRVFTGELFF.

J is TRBJ2-1 and V is TRBV20-1; 11 positions match TRBD1. Germline-derived CDR1 and CDR2 are DFQATT and SNEGSKA (reference sequence). The trim removed 6 bases at V and 4 bases at J, leaving 11 bases unmatched. CDR3 length equals 16 residues. The CDR3 coding sequence is TGCAGTGCAGCCGGGGACAGGGGGGTCCTTTACAATGAGCAGTTCTTC. Its translation: CSAAGDRGVLYNEQFF.

V gene TRBV12-3 or TRBV12-4 combines with J gene TRBJ2-7; 9 nucleotides agree with TRBD1. The V segment lost 6 bases and the J segment 5 bases; nucleotides outside the gene matches: 8. The CDR3 runs 14 residues. The CDR3 bases are TGTGCCAGCAGCACCCCGGGACAGGGCCACGAGCAGTACTTC. Amino acid sequence: CASSTPGQGHEQYF.

This clonotype was seen a few times. The chain uses TRBV3-1 and TRBJ2-3; 10 bases match TRBD1. J lost 3 bases, V lost 7 bases, and 16 bases had no gene match. CDR1 and CDR2 (germline): LGHDT, YNNKEL (reference sequence). The CDR3 loop spans 18 amino acids. DNA of the CDR3: TGTGCCAGCACCCCGGGACAGGGGATTTTGAGGCGAACAGATACGCAGTATTTT. Protein: CASTPGQGILRRTDTQYF.

This clonotype has a handful of counts. One junction end does not reproduce the germline sequence, and a read error may be involved. The chain has TRBV7-2 and TRBJ1-1; 9 bases fit TRBD1. The CDR3 sequence is 17 residues long. The germline CDR1 and CDR2 sequences are SGHTA and FQGNSA. The CDR3 bases are TGTGCCAGCAGTTTAGGCCGTCCGGGACAGGGTCGGCCTGAAGCTTTCTTT. As protein: CASSLGRPGQGRPEAFF. Complete variable domain (other parts from reference TRBV7-2 and TRBJ1-1): GAGVSQSPSNKVTEKGKDVELRCDPISGHTALYWYRQSLGQGLEFLIYFQGNSAPDKSGLPSDRFSAERTGGSVSTLTIQRTQQEDSAVYLCASSLGRPGQGRPEAFFGQGTRLTVV.

This clonotype came up many times. V usage is TRBV3-1 and J usage is TRBJ2-7, with D maybe TRBD1 (7 bases). Trimming left V 4 bases short and J 6 bases short, with 10 bases between. CDR1 and CDR2 from the germline V gene are LGHDT and YNNKEL (reference sequence). This CDR3 comprises 12 residues. The chain's CDR3 is CASSPQGGEQYF. The CDR3 DNA reads TGTGCCAGCAGCCCCCAGGGGGGCGAGCAGTACTTC.

The rearrangement links TRBV15 to TRBJ2-1; 11 nucleotides line up with TRBD1. The germline gives CDR1 LNHNV, CDR2 YYDKDF (reference sequence). This CDR3 spans 15 amino acids. With V trimmed by 3 bases and J by 6 bases, 4 bases remained unmatched. The CDR3 bases are TGTGCCACCAGCAGTGGACAGGGGGCTCTCAATGAGCAGTTCTTC. Encoded protein: CATSSGQGALNEQFF.

This chain links TRBV20-1 with TRBJ2-7; TRBD1 agrees at 8 bases. The V gene's germline CDR1 is DFQATT and CDR2 SNEGSKA (reference sequence). The CDR3 runs to 14 residues. Trimming at V came to 0 bases and at J to 3 bases, leaving 4 bases not matched to a gene. The CDR3 nucleotides read TGCAGTGCTAGAGATAACAGGGGGATCTACGAGCAGTACTTC. This gives the protein CSARDNRGIYEQYF.

This clonotype came up a few times. V usage is TRBV20-1 and J usage is TRBJ2-1; 9 bases are a match to TRBD2. V dropped 0 bases and J dropped 6; count of bases not matched to a gene: 9. This CDR3 contains 16 residues. Per the germline V gene, CDR1 is DFQATT and CDR2 is SNEGSKA (reference sequence). CDR3 protein: CSAREGELAGFNEQFF. In DNA, the CDR3 is TGCAGTGCTAGAGAGGGGGAACTAGCGGGCTTCAATGAGCAGTTCTTC.

The V gene is TRBV7-8, the J gene TRBJ1-1; 8 bases are a match to TRBD1. With V trimmed by 3 bases and J by 6 bases, 9 bases remained unmatched. Germline V gene sequence: CDR1 SGHVS, CDR2 FQNEAQ. The CDR3 is 15 residues long. The DNA for the CDR3 is TGTGCCAGCAGCTTTATTCAGGGGGCGAAGGCTGAAGCTTTCTTT. Translation gives CASSFIQGAKAEAFF. Using reference TRBV7-8 and TRBJ1-1 for the parts outside the CDR3, the full variable domain is GAGVSQSPRYKVAKRGQDVALRCDPISGHVSLFWYQQALGQGPEFLTYFQNEAQLDKSGLPSDRFFAERPEGSVSTLKIQRTQQEDSAVYLCASSFIQGAKAEAFFGQGTRLTVV.

The CDR3 loop reads CASRGLAGGTDTQYF. In DNA, the CDR3 is TGTGCCAGCAGGGGACTAGCGGGGGGTACAGATACGCAGTATTTT. The V call is TRBV2, the J call TRBJ2-3; 15 positions match TRBD2. This CDR3 spans 15 amino acids. V shed 6 bases, J shed 3 bases, and the junction held 1 base outside the gene matches. The germline gives CDR1 SNHLY, CDR2 FYNNEI. Full variable domain (rest looked up from reference TRBV2 and TRBJ2-3): EPEVTQTPSHQVTQMGQEVILRCVPISNHLYFYWYRQILGQKVEFLVSFYNNEISEKSEIFDDQFSVERPDGSNFTLKIRSTKLEDSAMYFCASRGLAGGTDTQYFGPGTRLTVL.